The next 10 T cell receptor beta chains were all read from a single sample in a study of cytomegalovirus exposure and HLA in healthy donors. Primers: 60 Vbeta forward and 13 Jbeta reverse. Libraries were prepared by immunoSEQ multiplex PCR; TCRdb keeps only in-frame clonotypes and omits some of them. The table lists about 110,000 clones, around 73% of them singletons. Sequenced material: PBMCs. These receptors all come from a man aged 40-49 years in good health and CMV-seronegative.

The rearrangement uses TRBV5-1 and TRBJ2-5; 8 bases are shared with TRBD1. Matching the DNA end better, TRBJ2-7 makes the J call doubtful. Germline V gives CDR1 SGHRS, CDR2 YFSETQ. This CDR3 spans 14 amino acids. The CDR3 is CASSLGQGLNEQYF. The CDR3 bases are TGCGCCAGCAGCTTGGGACAGGGGTTGAACGAGCAGTACTTC.

This clone was found a few times. The chain couples TRBV19 to TRBJ1-1; possible D gene TRBD1, 5 bases. This CDR3 has 14 amino acids. The ends were cut back, 1 base at V and 4 bases at J, with 10 bases in the middle. The germline V gene has CDR1 LNHDA and CDR2 SQIVND (reference sequence). Written as DNA, the CDR3 is TGTGCCAGTAGTATAGTTGAGCAGGGCACTGAAGCTTTCTTT. It specifies CASSIVEQGTEAFF.

This sequence joins TRBV7-6 and TRBJ1-3; D perhaps matches TRBD1 (5 bases). V was cut by 5 bases and J by 4 bases, with 18 bases left in between. CDR1 is SGHVS, CDR2 FNYEAQ, per germline. The CDR3 is made up of 16 amino acids. For the CDR3, the DNA is TGTGCCAGCAGCCCCCGTGGCGGGGGGTCGGGAAACACCATATATTTT. Translation: CASSPRGGGSGNTIYF.

The V and J genes are TRBV5-6 and TRBJ2-3; TRBD2 aligns across 7 bases. J gave up 3 bases and V 4 bases, and 2 bases lay outside the gene matches. CDR3 length equals 13 residues. Germline V gives CDR1 SGHDT, CDR2 YYEEEE. The CDR3 spells CASSGGGTDTQYF. The DNA of the CDR3 is TGTGCCAGCAGCGGGGGAGGGACAGATACGCAGTATTTT.

V and J are TRBV10-3 and TRBJ2-1; a weak D match, TRBD1 (6 bases). Germline V gene sequence: CDR1 ENHRY, CDR2 SYGVKD. V gave up 4 bases and J gave up 10 bases, with 14 bases separating them. CDR3 length: 13 residues. CDR3 protein: CAISGGQIGEQFF. CDR3 DNA: TGTGCCATCAGTGGCGGACAGATCGGGGAGCAGTTCTTC.

V is TRBV4-1 and J is TRBJ2-3, with 12 nucleotides matching TRBD2. The V and J ends lost 0 bases and 2 bases, in that order; junction bases with no gene match: 6. This CDR3 comprises 18 residues. Germline CDR1 is MGHRA and CDR2 is YSYEKL. The CDR3 DNA sequence: TGCGCCAGCAGCCAAGAAAGGCTAGCGGGGGGGATCACAGATACGCAGTATTTT. Translated, it gives CASSQERLAGGITDTQYF.

The J gene is TRBJ2-7, the V gene TRBV6-1; a possible D gene is TRBD1 (6 bases). The CDR3 extends over 13 amino acids. The ends were cut back, 1 base at V and 7 bases at J, with 11 bases in the middle. Germline loops: CDR1 MNHNS, CDR2 SASEGT. The CDR3 is CASSEVQGREQYF. CDR3 in DNA: TGTGCCAGCAGTGAAGTCCAGGGGCGAGAGCAGTACTTC.

The V gene is TRBV4-1, the J gene TRBJ2-7, with TRBD1 identical over 9 bases. Per the germline V gene, CDR1 is MGHRA and CDR2 is YSYEKL. J gave up 7 bases and V 0 bases, and 13 bases lay outside the gene matches. CDR3 length: 17 amino acids. DNA of the CDR3: TGCGCCAGCAGCCAAGAAATTGGGACAGGGTGGACTAAGGAGCAGTACTTC. This encodes CASSQEIGTGWTKEQYF.

The chain joins TRBV4-3 to TRBJ1-4, with 11 bases lining up with TRBD1. Germline lookup yields CDR1 LGHNA and CDR2 YSLEER. CDR3 length: 16 residues. The junction had 7 bases not matched to a gene; V was cut back by 4 bases and J by 6 bases. CDR3 sequence: CASSLVWDRGDEKLFF. CDR3 sequence (DNA): TGCGCCAGCAGCCTCGTCTGGGACAGGGGGGATGAAAAACTGTTTTTT.

V gene TRBV6-5 combines with J gene TRBJ2-4; 7 bases match TRBD2. V shed 0 bases and J 5 bases; nucleotides not matched to a gene: 4. From germline, CDR1 is MNHEY and CDR2 SVGAGI. The CDR3 runs 15 residues. CDR3 residues: CASSYSGGTQNIQYF. The CDR3 coding sequence is TGTGCCAGCAGTTACTCGGGGGGGACCCAAAACATTCAGTACTTC.